This T cell receptor beta chain was identified during a study of cytomegalovirus exposure and HLA in healthy donors. Concerning this clone: The antigen remains undetermined.

PCR employed 60 Vbeta and 13 Jbeta primers. Profiling relied on immunoSEQ multiplex PCR, and the TCRdb table lists in-frame clones only, not all of them. The repertoire holds more than 150,000 clones, with about 85% as singletons. Study findings and constraints: In a later analysis, parvovirus B19, influenza, CMV and Epstein-Barr virus appeared linked to several top co-occurrence clusters. Sequencing probably produced one cluster of sequence variants that were highly shared.

The V gene lost 6 bases and the J gene lost 5 bases, with 13 bases spanning the gap. The germline CDR1 and CDR2 sequences are SQVTM and ANQGSEA. This CDR3 comprises 12 residues. The J gene is TRBJ1-2, the V gene TRBV29-1, with D possibly TRBD1 on 6 matching bases. The sample was PBMCs. The receptor was derived from a girl aged 10-17 years in good health and CMV-seropositive. The CDR3, as DNA: TGCAGCGTCGCGGGGGCAGGGTATGGCTACACCTTC. This sequence encodes CSVAGAGYGYTF. Using reference TRBV29-1 and TRBJ1-2 for the parts outside the CDR3, the full variable domain is SAVISQKPSRDICQRGTSLTIQCQVDSQVTMMFWYRQQPGQSLTLIATANQGSEATYESGFVIDKFPISRPNLTFSTLTVSNMSPEDSSIYLCSVAGAGYGYTFGSGTRLTVV.